This T cell receptor (beta chain) derives from a study of OX40 agonist ivuxolimab in advanced cancers. Germline lookup yields CDR1 SGHTA and CDR2 FQGNSA. V lost 7 bases and J 3 bases, leaving 19 bases between the germline ends. The CDR3 is made up of 15 amino acids. This clone is a singleton in its sample. Measured with immunoSEQ multiplex PCR; TCRdb has only the in-frame clones, and not every one. The sample includes some 80,000 clones, around 94% seen only once; the top ten take around 20%. The TCR was taken from an adult with an advanced solid tumor such as melanoma, head and neck, liver or kidney cancer. Source: CD4+ or CD8+ T cells sorted from blood, taken in a trial of the OX40 agonist ivuxolimab. This chain connects TRBV7-2 to TRBJ2-7, with no clear D. CDR3 in DNA: TGTGCCAGCACCTTGGCCCGGTATGGAGTCTACGAGCAGTACTTC. Protein: CASTLARYGVYEQYF. The full variable domain, completed using reference TRBV7-2 and TRBJ2-7, is GAGVSQSPSNKVTEKGKDVELRCDPISGHTALYWYRQSLGQGLEFLIYFQGNSAPDKSGLPSDRFSAERTGGSVSTLTIQRTQQEDSAVYLCASTLARYGVYEQYFGPGTRLTVT.